A single sample is the source of the 9 T cell receptor beta chains below, sequenced in a study of shared clonotypes between healthy human individuals. Measured with immunoSEQ multiplex PCR; TCRdb has only the in-frame clones, and not every one. The sample holds millions of clones, around nine tenths seen once. Sequencing was performed on naive CD4+ T cells sorted from blood. This sample's subset: CD45RA+ positively selected. These receptors originate from a man aged 18 to 35 in good health.

The chain links TRBV2 to TRBJ2-1; D is undetermined. This CDR3 contains 11 residues. Germline V lookup: CDR1 SNHLY, CDR2 FYNNEI. Trimming removed 1 base at V and 11 bases at J, with 6 bases between. The CDR3: CASSEGSKQFF. CDR3 nucleotides: TGTGCCAGCAGTGAAGGGTCTAAGCAGTTCTTC.

This chain links TRBV18 with TRBJ1-4; unclear D gene. The CDR3 is 15 residues long. Per germline, CDR1 KGHSH and CDR2 LQKENI. V was trimmed by 3 bases and J by 8 bases, leaving 16 bases between them. The CDR3 is CASSPDEGPGEKLFF. CDR3 coding DNA: TGTGCCAGCTCACCGGATGAAGGCCCGGGGGAAAAACTGTTTTTT.

The chain combines TRBV5-1 with TRBJ1-3; D is ambiguous. This CDR3 spans 16 amino acids. V was clipped by 0 bases and J by 0 bases, with 10 bases between them. Germline loops: CDR1 SGHRS, CDR2 YFSETQ. As DNA, the CDR3 is TGCGCCAGCAGCTTGGAGTGGCCCAGCTCTGGAAACACCATATATTTT. Protein: CASSLEWPSSGNTIYF.

This clone was observed a single time. The rearrangement uses TRBV6-1 and TRBJ1-5, with TRBD1 identical over 11 bases. The CDR3 sequence is 16 residues long. Germline trimming cut 3 bases from V and 11 bases from J; bases unmatched to any gene: 12. The germline gives CDR1 MNHNS, CDR2 SASEGT. CDR3 DNA sequence: TGTGCCAGCAGTGAGACTGGGACAGGGGGTTTTCGGGCCCAGCATTTT. Residues: CASSETGTGGFRAQHF.

This chain uses TRBV19 with TRBJ2-7; no reliable D call. The V end lost 3 bases, the J end lost 0 bases, and 18 bases lay between the germline ends. Germline V lookup: CDR1 LNHDA, CDR2 SQIVND (reference sequence). CDR3 length equals 17 residues. CDR3 sequence: CASSIPRPLFLSYEQYF. In nucleotides, the CDR3 is TGTGCCAGTAGTATTCCCCGTCCCTTATTCCTCTCCTACGAGCAGTACTTC.

The chain combines TRBV5-5 with TRBJ2-7; TRBD2 matches at 8 bases. Per germline, CDR1 SGHKS and CDR2 YYEKEE (reference sequence). This CDR3 region has 16 residues. V gave up 4 bases and J gave up 7 bases; unmatched junction bases: 16. CDR3 in amino acids: CASSANPGTAGVEQYF. As DNA, the CDR3 is TGTGCCAGCAGCGCTAACCCCGGAACAGCGGGAGTAGAGCAGTACTTC.

Comments on this clone: At one end, the junction sequence differs from germline, possibly due to a read error. This chain uses TRBV7-7 with TRBJ1-4, with D uncertain. The CDR3 is 14 residues long. Germline V CDR1 and CDR2: SSHAT, FNYEAQ (reference sequence). The chain's CDR3 is CASSPTPGNEKLFF. The CDR3 DNA reads as TGTGCTAGCAGCCCGACACCGGGGAATGAAAAACTGTTTTTT.

The chain couples TRBV6-1 to TRBJ1-2; maybe TRBD1 (6 bases). Germline V CDR1 and CDR2: MNHNS, SASEGT. V lost 8 bases and J 4 bases, leaving 20 bases between the germline ends. This CDR3 region has 15 residues. CDR3 coding DNA: TGTGCCAGCCGACTAGCATTAACAGGGTTCTATGGCTACACCTTC. Protein sequence: CASRLALTGFYGYTF.

The V call is TRBV7-9, the J call TRBJ1-2; D perhaps matches TRBD1 (5 bases). Per germline, CDR1 SEHNR and CDR2 FQNEAQ (reference sequence). Trimming left V 4 bases short and J 10 bases short, with 16 bases between. The CDR3 is 13 residues long. As DNA, the CDR3 is TGTGCCAGCAGCTCAAGGCAGGGCCCCTTCTACACCTTC. Translated: CASSSRQGPFYTF.